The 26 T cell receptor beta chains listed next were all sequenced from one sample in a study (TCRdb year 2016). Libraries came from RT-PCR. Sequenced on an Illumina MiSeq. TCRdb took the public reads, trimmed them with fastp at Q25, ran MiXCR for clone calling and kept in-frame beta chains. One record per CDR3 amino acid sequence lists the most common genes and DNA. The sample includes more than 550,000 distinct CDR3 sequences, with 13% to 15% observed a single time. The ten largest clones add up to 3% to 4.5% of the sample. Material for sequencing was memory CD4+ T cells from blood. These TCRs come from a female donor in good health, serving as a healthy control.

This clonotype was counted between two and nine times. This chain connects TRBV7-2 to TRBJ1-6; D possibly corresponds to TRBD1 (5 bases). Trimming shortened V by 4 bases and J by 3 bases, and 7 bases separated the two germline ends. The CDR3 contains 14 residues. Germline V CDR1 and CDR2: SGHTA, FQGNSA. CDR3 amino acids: CASSSDNYNSPLHF. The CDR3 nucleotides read TGTGCCAGCAGCTCGGACAACTATAATTCACCCCTCCACTTT.

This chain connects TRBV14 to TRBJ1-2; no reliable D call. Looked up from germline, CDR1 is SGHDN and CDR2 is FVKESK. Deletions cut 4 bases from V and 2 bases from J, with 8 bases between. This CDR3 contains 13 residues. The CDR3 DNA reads TGTGCCAGCAGCCCTCGATCGAACTATGGCTACACCTTC. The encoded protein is CASSPRSNYGYTF.

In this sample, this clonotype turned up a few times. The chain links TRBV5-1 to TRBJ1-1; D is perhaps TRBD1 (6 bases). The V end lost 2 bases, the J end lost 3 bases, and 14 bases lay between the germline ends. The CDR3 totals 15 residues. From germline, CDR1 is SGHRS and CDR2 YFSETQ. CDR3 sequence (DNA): TGCGCCAGCAGCTTAAGGACAGAGGTTTACACTGAAGCTTTCTTT. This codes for CASSLRTEVYTEAFF.

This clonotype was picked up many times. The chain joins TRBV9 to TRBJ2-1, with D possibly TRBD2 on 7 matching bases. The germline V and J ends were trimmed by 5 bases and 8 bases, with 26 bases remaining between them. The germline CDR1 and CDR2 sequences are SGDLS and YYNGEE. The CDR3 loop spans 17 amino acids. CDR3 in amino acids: CASRRGGSSSLSDEQFF. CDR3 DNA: TGTGCCAGCAGGAGGGGGGGTTCAAGCAGCCTTAGCGATGAGCAGTTCTTC.

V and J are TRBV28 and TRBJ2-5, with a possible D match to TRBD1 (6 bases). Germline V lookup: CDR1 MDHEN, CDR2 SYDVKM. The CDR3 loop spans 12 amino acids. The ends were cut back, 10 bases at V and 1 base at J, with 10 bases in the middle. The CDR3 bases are TGTGCCACCGGGACACCCCAAGAGACCCAGTACTTC. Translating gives CATGTPQETQYF.

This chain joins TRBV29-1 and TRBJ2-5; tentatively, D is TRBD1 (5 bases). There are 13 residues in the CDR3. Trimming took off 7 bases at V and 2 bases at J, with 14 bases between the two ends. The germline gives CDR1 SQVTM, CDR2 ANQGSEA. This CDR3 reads CSADGQGQETQYF. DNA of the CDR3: TGCAGCGCCGACGGCCAGGGTCAAGAGACCCAGTACTTC.

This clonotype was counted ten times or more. This CDR3 is CAISEYGDTEAFF. As DNA, the CDR3 is TGTGCCATCAGTGAGTATGGGGACACTGAAGCTTTCTTT. This rearrangement joins TRBV10-3 to TRBJ1-1; D is unclear. Trimming removed 1 base at V and 3 bases at J, with 6 bases between. Germline V CDR1 and CDR2: ENHRY, SYGVKD. The CDR3 has 13 amino acids.

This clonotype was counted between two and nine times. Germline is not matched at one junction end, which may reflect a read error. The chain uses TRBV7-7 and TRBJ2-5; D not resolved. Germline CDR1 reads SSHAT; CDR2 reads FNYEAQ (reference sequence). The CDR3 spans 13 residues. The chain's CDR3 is CASSYQEQETQYF. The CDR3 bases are TGTGCTAGCAGCTACCAGGAACAAGAGACCCAGTACTTC.

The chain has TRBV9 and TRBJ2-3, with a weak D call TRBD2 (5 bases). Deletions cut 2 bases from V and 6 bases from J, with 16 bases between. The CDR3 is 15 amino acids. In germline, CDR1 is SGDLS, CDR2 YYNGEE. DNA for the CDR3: TGTGCCAGCAGCGTCCGAGGGCCAATGGGGGATACGCAGTATTTT. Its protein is CASSVRGPMGDTQYF.

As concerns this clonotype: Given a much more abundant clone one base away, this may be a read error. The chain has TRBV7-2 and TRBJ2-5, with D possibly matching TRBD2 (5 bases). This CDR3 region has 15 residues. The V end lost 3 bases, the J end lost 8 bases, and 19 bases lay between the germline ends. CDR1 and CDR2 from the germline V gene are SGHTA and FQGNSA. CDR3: CASSLLPSWSDTQYF. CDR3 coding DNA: TGTGCCAGCAGCTTGTTGCCTAGCTGGTCGGATACCCAGTACTTC. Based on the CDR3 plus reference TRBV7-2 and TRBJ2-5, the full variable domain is GAGVSQSPSNKVTEKGKDVELRCDPISGHTALYWYRQSLGQGLEFLIYFQGNSAPDKSGLPSDRFSAERTGGSVSTLTIQRTQQEDSAVYLCASSLLPSWSDTQYFGPGTRLLVL.

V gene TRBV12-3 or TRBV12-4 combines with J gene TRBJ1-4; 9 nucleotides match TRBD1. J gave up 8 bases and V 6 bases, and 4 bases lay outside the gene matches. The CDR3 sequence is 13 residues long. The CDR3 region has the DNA TGTGCCAGCAGGACAGGGGGGACCGAAAAACTGTTTTTT. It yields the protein CASRTGGTEKLFF.

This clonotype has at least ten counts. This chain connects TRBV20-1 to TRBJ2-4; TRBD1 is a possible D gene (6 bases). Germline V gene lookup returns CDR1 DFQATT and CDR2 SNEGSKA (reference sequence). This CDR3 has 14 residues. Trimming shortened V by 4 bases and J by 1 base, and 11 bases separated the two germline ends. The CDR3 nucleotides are TGCAGTGCTATACAGGGTAACGCCAAAAACATTCAGTACTTC. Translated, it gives CSAIQGNAKNIQYF.

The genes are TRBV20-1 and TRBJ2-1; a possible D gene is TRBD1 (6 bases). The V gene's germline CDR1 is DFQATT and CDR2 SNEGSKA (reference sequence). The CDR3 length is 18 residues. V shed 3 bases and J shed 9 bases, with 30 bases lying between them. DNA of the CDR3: TGCAGTGCTAGCGCATTACTCCCGGGACCAAGAGGGGGTGGTGAGCAGTTCTTC. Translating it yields CSASALLPGPRGGGEQFF.

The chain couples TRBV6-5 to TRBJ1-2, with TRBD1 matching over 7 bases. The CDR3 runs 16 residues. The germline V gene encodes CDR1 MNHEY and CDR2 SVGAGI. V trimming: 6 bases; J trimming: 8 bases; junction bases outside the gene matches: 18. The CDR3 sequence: CASRPLGTAPEYGYTF. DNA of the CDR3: TGTGCCAGCAGGCCGTTAGGGACAGCCCCTGAATACGGCTACACCTTC.

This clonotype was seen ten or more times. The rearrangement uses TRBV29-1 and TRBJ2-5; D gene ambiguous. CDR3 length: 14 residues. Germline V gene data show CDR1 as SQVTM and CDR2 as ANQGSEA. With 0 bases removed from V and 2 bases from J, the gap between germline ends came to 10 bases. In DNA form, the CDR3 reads TGCAGCGTTGAAGAGGCGGTGACGCAAGAGACCCAGTACTTC. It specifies CSVEEAVTQETQYF. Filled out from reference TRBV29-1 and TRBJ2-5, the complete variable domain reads SAVISQKPSRDICQRGTSLTIQCQVDSQVTMMFWYRQQPGQSLTLIATANQGSEATYESGFVIDKFPISRPNLTFSTLTVSNMSPEDSSIYLCSVEEAVTQETQYFGPGTRLLVL.

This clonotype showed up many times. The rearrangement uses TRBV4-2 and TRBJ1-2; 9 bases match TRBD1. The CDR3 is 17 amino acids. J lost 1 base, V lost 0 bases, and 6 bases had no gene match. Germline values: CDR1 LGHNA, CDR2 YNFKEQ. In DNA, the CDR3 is TGTGCCAGCAGCCAAGATCAGGGACAGGGCAGTAACTATGGCTACACCTTC. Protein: CASSQDQGQGSNYGYTF.

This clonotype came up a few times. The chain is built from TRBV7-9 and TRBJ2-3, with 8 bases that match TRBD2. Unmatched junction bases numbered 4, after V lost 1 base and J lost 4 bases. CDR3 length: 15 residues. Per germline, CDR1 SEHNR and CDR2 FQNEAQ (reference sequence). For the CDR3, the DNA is TGTGCCAGCAGCTTAGGCGGGAGGTCGGCAGATACGCAGTATTTT. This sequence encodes CASSLGGRSADTQYF.

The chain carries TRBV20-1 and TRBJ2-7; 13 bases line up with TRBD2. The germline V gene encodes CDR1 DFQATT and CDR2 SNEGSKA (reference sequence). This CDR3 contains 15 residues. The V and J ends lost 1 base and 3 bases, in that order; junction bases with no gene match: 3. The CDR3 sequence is CSARGGLAGHYEQYF. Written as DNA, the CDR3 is TGCAGTGCTAGAGGGGGACTAGCGGGGCACTACGAGCAGTACTTC.

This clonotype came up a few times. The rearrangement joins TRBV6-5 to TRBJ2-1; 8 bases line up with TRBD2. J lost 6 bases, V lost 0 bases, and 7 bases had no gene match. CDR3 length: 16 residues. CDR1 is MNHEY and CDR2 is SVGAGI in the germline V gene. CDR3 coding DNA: TGTGCCAGCAGTTACTCTAGCGGGAATGGACGCAATGAGCAGTTCTTC. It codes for CASSYSSGNGRNEQFF.

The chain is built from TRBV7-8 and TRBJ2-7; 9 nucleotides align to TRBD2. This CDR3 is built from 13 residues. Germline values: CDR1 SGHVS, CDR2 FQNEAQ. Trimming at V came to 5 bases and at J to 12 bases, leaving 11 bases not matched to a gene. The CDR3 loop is CASSPLGLAGRYF. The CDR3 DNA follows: TGTGCCAGCAGCCCCCTGGGGCTAGCGGGACGGTACTTC.

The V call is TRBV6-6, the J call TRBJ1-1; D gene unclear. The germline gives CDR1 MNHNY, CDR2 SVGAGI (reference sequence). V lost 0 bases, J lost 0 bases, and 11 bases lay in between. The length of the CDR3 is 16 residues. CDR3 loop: CASSYSTESLNTEAFF. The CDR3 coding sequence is TGTGCCAGCAGTTACTCGACTGAAAGCCTGAACACTGAAGCTTTCTTT.

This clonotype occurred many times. DNA for the CDR3: TGTGCCAGCAGACCTCCCCGGGGAACAGCCCTAGATGAAAAACTGTTTTTT. Translated, it gives CASRPPRGTALDEKLFF. This chain uses TRBV27 with TRBJ1-4, with unresolved D. V was shortened by 6 bases and J by 6 bases, with 23 bases between the two germline ends. The CDR3 has 17 amino acids. Germline loops: CDR1 MNHEY, CDR2 SMNVEV (reference sequence).

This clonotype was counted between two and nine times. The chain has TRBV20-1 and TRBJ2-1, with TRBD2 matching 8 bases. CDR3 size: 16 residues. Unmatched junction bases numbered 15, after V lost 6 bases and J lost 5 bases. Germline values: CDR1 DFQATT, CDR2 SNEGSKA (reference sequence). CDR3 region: CSARTPLAGINNEQFF. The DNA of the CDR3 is TGCAGTGCCCGAACCCCCTTAGCGGGGATAAACAATGAGCAGTTCTTC.

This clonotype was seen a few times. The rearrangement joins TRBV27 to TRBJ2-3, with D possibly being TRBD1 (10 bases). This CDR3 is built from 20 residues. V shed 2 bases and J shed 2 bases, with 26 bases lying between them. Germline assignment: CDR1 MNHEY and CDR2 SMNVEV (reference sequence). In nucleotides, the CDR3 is TGTGCCAGCAGTTTACCGGGACAGGGGAGCCCTAGCGGGAACACAGATACGCAGTATTTT. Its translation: CASSLPGQGSPSGNTDTQYF.

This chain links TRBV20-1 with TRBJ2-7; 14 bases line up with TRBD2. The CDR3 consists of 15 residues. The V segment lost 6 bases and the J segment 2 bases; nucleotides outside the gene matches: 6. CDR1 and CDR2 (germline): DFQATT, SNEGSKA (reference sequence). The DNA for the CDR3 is TGCAGTGCCATGACTAGCGGGAGGGTAACCTACGAGCAGTACTTC. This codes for CSAMTSGRVTYEQYF.

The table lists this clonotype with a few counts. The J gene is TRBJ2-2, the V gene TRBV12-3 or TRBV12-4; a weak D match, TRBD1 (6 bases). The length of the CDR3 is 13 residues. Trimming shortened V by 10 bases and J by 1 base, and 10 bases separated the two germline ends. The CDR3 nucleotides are TGTGCCACACAGACAGGGAACACCGGGGAGCTGTTTTTT. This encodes CATQTGNTGELFF.